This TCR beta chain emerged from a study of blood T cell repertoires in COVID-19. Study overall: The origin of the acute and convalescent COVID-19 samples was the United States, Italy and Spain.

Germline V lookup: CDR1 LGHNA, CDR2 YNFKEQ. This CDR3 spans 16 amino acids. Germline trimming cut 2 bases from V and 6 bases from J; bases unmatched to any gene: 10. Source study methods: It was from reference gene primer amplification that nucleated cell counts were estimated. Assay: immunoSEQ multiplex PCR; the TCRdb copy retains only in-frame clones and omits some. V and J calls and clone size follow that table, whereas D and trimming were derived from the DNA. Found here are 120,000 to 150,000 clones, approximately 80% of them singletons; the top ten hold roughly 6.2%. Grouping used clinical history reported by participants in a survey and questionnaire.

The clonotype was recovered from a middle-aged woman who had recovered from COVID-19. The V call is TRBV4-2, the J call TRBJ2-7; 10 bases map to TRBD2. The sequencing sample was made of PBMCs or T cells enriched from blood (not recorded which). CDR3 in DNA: TGTGCCAGCAGCCAAAAGGCTAGCGGGGGTCTGGGCGAGCAGTACTTC. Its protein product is CASSQKASGGLGEQYF.